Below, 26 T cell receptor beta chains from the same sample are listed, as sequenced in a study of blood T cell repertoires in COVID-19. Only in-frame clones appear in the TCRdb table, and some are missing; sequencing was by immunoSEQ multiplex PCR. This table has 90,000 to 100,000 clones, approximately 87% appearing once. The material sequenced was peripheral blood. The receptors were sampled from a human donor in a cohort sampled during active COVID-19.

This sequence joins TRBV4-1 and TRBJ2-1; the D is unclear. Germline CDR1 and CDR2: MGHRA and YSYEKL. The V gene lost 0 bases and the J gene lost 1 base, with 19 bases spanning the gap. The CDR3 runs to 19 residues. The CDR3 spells CASSQDPPEAAHSYNEQFF. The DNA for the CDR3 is TGCGCCAGCAGCCAAGATCCGCCTGAGGCGGCCCATTCCTACAATGAGCAGTTCTTC.

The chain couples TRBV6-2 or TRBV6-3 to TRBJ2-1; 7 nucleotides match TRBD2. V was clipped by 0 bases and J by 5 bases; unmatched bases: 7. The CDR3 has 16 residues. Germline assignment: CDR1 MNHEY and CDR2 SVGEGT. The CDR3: CASSYSGGGRDNEQFF. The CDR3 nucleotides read TGTGCCAGCAGTTACTCGGGCGGGGGTAGGGACAATGAGCAGTTCTTC.

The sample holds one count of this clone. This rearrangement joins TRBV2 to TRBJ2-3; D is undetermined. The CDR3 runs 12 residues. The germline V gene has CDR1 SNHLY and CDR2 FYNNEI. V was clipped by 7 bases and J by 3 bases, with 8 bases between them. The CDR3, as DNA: TGTGCCAGCAACCGCGAGACAGATACGCAGTATTTT. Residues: CASNRETDTQYF.

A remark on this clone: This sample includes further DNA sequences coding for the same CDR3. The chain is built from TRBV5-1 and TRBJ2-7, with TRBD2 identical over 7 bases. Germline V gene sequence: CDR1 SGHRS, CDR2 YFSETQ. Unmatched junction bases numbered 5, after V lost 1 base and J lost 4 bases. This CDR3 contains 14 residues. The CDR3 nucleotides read TGCGCCAGCAGCTTGCGTGGCGGGGGATACGAGCAGTACTTC. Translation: CASSLRGGGYEQYF.

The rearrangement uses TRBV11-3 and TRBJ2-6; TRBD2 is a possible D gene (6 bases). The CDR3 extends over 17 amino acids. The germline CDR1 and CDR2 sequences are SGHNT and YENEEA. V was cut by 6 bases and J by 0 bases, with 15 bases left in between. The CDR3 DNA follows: TGTGCCAGCAGTACCGGGACTGGAGACTCTGGGGCCAACGTCCTGACTTTC. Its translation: CASSTGTGDSGANVLTF. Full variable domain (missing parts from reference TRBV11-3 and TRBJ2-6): EAGVVQSPRYKIIEKKQPVAFWCNPISGHNTLYWYLQNLGQGPELLIRYENEEAVDDSQLPKDRFSAERLKGVDSTLKIQPAELGDSAVYLCASSTGTGDSGANVLTFGAGSRLTVL.

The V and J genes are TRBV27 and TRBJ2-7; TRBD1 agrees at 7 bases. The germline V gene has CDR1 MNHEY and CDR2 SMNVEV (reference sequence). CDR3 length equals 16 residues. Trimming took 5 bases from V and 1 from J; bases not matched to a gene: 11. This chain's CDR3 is CASSPLPGTESYEQYF. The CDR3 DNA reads TGTGCCAGCAGTCCCTTACCCGGGACAGAGTCCTACGAGCAGTACTTC.

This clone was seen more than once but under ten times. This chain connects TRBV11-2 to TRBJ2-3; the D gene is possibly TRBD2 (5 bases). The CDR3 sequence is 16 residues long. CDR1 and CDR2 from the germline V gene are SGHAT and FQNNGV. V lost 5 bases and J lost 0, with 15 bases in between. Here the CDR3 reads CASSSGGSASTDTQYF. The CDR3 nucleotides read TGTGCCAGCAGCAGCGGTGGAAGCGCCAGCACAGATACGCAGTATTTT.

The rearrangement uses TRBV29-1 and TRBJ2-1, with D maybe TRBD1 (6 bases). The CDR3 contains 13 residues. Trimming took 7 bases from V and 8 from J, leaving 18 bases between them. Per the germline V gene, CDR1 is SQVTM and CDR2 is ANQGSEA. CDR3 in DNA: TGCAGCGCCACAGGGTCATGGCCGGATGAGCAGTTCTTC. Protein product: CSATGSWPDEQFF.

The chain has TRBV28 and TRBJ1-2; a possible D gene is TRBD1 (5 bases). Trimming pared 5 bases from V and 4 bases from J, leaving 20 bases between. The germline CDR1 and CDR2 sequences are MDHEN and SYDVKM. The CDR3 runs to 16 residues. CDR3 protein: CASSLTAGDRIYGYTF. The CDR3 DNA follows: TGTGCCAGCAGTCTAACCGCGGGGGATAGGATCTATGGCTACACCTTC.

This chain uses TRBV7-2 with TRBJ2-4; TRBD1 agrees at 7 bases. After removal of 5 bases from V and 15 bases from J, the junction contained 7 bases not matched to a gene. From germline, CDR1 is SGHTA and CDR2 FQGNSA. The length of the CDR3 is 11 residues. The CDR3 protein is CASSTRQGLYF. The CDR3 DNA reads TGTGCCAGCAGCACCCGACAGGGCTTGTACTTC.

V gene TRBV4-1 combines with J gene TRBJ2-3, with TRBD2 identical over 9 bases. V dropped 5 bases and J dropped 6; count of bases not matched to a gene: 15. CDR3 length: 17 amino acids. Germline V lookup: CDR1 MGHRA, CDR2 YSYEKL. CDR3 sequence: CASSAWGRLAAGDTQYF. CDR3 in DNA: TGCGCCAGCAGCGCATGGGGGAGACTAGCGGCAGGGGATACGCAGTATTTT.

CDR3 DNA: TGTGCCACCGAGGGGGAGGGAAGGGCTAGCGGCTACACCTTC. Its translation: CATEGEGRASGYTF. The chain employs TRBV19 and TRBJ1-2; tentatively, D is TRBD1 (6 bases). This CDR3 contains 14 residues. Deletions cut 10 bases from V and 8 bases from J, with 23 bases between. The germline gives CDR1 LNHDA, CDR2 SQIVND (reference sequence).

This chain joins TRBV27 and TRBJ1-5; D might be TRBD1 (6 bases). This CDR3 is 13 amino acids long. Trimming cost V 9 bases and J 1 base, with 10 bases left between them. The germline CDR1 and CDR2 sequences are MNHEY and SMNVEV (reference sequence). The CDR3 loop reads CARGAWSNQPQHF. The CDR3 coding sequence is TGTGCCAGGGGGGCATGGAGCAATCAGCCCCAGCATTTT.

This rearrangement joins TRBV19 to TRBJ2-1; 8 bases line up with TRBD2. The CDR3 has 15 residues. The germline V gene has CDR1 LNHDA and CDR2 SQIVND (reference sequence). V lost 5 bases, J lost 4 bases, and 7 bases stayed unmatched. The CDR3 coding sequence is TGTGCCAGTAGTCGCCCGGGACTAGTATACAATGAGCAGTTCTTC. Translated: CASSRPGLVYNEQFF.

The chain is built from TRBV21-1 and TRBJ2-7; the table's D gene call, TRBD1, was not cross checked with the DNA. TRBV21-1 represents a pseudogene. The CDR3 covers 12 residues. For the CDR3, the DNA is TGTGCCAGCAGCAAGATGGGCCACGAGCAGTACTTC. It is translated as CASSKMGHEQYF.

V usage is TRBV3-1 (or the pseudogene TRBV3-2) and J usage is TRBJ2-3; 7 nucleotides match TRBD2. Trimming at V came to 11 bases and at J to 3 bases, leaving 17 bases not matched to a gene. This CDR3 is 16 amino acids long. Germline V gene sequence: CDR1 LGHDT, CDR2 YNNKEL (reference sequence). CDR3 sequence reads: CASSESSGVKTDTQYF. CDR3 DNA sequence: TGTGCCTCAAGTGAGTCCAGCGGGGTTAAAACAGATACGCAGTATTTT.

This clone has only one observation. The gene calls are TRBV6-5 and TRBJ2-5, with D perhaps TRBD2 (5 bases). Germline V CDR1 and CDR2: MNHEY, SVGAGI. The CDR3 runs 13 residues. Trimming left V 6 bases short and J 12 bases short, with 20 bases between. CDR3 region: CASRWSGSEEKYF. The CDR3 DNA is TGTGCCAGCAGGTGGAGCGGCTCCGAGGAGAAGTACTTC.

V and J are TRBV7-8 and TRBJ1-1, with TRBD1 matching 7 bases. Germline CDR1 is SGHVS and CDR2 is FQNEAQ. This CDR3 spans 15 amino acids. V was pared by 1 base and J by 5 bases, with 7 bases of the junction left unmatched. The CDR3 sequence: CASSLVTGAGTEAFF. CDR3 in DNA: TGTGCCAGCAGCTTAGTTACAGGGGCAGGGACTGAAGCTTTCTTT.

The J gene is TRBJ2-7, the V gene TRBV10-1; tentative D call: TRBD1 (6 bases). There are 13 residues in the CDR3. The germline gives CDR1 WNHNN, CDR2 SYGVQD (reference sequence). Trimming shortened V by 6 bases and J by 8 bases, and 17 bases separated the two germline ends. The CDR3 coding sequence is TGCGCCAGCAGCGGGTGGGCAGGGGATCAGCAGTACTTC. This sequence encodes CASSGWAGDQQYF.

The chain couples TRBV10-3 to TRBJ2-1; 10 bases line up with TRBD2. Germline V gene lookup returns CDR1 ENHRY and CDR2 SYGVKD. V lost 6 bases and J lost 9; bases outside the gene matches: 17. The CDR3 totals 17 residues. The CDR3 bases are TGTGCCATCAGAACTCACTTTAGGCTAGCGGGAGAAGGTGAGCAGTTCTTC. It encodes CAIRTHFRLAGEGEQFF.

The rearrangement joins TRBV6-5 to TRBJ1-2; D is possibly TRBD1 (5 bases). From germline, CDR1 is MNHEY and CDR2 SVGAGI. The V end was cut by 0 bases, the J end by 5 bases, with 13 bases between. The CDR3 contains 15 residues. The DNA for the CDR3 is TGTGCCAGCAGTTACTCTGACAGTAATTGGTATGGCTACACCTTC. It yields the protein CASSYSDSNWYGYTF.

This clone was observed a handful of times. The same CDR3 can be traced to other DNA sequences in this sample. The CDR3 DNA reads TGCGCCAGCAGCCCCCGGGGTAGCGGGAGCTACGAGCAGTACTTC. It codes for CASSPRGSGSYEQYF. This rearrangement joins TRBV5-1 to TRBJ2-7; 9 bases fit TRBD2. Trimming at V came to 4 bases and at J to 3 bases, leaving 8 bases not matched to a gene. Germline V gene lookup returns CDR1 SGHRS and CDR2 YFSETQ. The CDR3 totals 15 residues.

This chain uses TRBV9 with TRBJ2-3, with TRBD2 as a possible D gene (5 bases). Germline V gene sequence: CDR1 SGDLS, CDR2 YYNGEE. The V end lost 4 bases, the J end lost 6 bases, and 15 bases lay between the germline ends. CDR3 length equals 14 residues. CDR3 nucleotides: TGTGCCAGCAGCCCTCTAACTAGGGCCGATACGCAGTATTTT. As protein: CASSPLTRADTQYF.

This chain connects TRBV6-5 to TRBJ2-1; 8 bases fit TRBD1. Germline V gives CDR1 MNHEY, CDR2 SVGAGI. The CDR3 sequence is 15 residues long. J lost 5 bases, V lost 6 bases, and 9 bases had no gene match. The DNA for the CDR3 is TGTGCCAGCAGACCGACAGGGGAAAGGAACAATGAGCAGTTCTTC. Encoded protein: CASRPTGERNNEQFF.

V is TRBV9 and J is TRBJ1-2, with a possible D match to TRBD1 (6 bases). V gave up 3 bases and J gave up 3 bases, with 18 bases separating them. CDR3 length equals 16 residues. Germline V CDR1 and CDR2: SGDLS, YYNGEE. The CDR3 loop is CASSAPSRGGDYGYTF. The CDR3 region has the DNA TGTGCCAGCAGCGCACCTTCCAGGGGAGGGGACTATGGCTACACCTTC.

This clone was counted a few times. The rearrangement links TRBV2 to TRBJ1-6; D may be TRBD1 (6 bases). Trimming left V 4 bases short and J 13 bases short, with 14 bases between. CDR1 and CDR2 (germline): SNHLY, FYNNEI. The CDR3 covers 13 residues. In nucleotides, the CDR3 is TGTGCCAGCAGTGTAGTTCCCAGGGGCCCCCTCCACTTT. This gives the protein CASSVVPRGPLHF. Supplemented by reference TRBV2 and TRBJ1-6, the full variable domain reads EPEVTQTPSHQVTQMGQEVILRCVPISNHLYFYWYRQILGQKVEFLVSFYNNEISEKSEIFDDQFSVERPDGSNFTLKIRSTKLEDSAMYFCASSVVPRGPLHFGNGTRLTVT.